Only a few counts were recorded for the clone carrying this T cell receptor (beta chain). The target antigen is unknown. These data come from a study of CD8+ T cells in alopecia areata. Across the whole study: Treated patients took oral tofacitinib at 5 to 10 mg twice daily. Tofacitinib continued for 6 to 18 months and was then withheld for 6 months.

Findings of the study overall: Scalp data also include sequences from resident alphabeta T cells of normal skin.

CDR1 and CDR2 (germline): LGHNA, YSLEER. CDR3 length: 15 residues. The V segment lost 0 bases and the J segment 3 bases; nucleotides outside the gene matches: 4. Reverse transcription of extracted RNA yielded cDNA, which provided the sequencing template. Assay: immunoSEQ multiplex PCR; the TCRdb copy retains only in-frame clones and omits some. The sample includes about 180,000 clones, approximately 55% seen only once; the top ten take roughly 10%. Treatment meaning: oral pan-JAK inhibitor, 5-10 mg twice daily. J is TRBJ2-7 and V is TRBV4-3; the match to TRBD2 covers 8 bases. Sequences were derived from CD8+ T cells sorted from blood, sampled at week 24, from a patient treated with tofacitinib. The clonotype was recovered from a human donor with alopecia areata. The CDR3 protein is CASSQDAGGDYEQYF. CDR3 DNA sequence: TGCGCCAGCAGCCAAGATGCGGGGGGAGACTACGAGCAGTACTTC.